This T cell receptor beta chain was captured by sequencing in a study of cytomegalovirus exposure and HLA in healthy donors. Whole-study context: Early release data held about 92 million unique TCRs from HLA-typed donors. Whole-study results and caveats: In an earlier analysis, most TCR beta V segments were productive about 87% or about 30% of the time.

From germline, CDR1 is SGHAT and CDR2 FQNNGV. V lost 5 bases, J lost 6 bases, and 11 bases lay in between. CDR3 size: 12 residues. For this clone: Its antigen is unidentified.

PCR employed 60 Vbeta and 13 Jbeta primers. The assay was immunoSEQ multiplex PCR, and TCRdb's table has in-frame clones only and misses some. The repertoire consists of roughly 86,000 clones, with around 69% occurring once and the leading ten covering 3.9%. Specimen: PBMCs. The TCR sequence derives from a man aged 30-40 years in good health and CMV-seronegative. The V gene is TRBV11-2, the J gene TRBJ2-7; tentative D call: TRBD1 (5 bases). CDR3 bases: TGTGCCAGCAGCCCAGGGTCAGTCGAGCAGTACTTC. Amino acid sequence: CASSPGSVEQYF.